This T cell receptor beta chain was recorded in a study of blood T cell repertoires in COVID-19. Study summary: Specimens from acute and convalescent COVID-19 originated in the United States, Italy and Spain. In each case, the material was cDNA or gDNA derived from T cells, B-cell-depleted T cells, or PBMCs.

J lost 4 bases, V lost 3 bases, and 3 bases had no gene match. CDR3 length: 14 amino acids. Germline CDR1 and CDR2: SEHNR and FQNEAQ (reference sequence). As originally analysed: It was from reference gene primer amplification that nucleated cell counts were estimated. Repertoires were generated with immunoSEQ multiplex PCR, while TCRdb's copy carries only in-frame clones and drops some. V, J and clone size reflect that table, while D and trimming were determined from the DNA. The sample includes 65,000 or so clones, approximately 80% of them seen just once. The rearrangement uses TRBV7-9 and TRBJ1-3; 7 bases are a match to TRBD1. This TCR came from a human donor in a cohort sampled during active COVID-19. The sample comprised peripheral blood. The CDR3 region is CASSFYRGGNTIYF. Here the CDR3 DNA reads TGTGCCAGCAGCTTCTACAGGGGAGGAAACACCATATATTTT.